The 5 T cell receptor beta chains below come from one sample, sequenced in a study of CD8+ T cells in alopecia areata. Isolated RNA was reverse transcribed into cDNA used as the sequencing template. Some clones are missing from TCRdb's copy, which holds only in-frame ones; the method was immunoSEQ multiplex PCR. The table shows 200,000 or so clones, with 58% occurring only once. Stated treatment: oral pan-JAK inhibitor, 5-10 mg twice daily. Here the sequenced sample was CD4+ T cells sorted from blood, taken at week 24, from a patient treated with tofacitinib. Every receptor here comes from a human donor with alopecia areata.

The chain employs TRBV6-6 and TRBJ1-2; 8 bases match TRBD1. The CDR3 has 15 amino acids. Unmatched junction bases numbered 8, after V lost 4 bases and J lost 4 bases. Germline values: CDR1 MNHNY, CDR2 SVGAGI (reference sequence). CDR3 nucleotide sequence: TGTGCCAGCAGTTCCGGACAGGGAGCCCCCTATGGCTACACCTTC. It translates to CASSSGQGAPYGYTF.

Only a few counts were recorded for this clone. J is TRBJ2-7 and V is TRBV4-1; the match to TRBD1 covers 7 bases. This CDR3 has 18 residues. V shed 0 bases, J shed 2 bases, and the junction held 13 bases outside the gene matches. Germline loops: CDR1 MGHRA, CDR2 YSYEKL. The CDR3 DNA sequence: TGCGCCAGCAGCCAAGACCCATCACAGGGGCGGTCTACCTACGAGCAGTACTTC. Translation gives CASSQDPSQGRSTYEQYF.

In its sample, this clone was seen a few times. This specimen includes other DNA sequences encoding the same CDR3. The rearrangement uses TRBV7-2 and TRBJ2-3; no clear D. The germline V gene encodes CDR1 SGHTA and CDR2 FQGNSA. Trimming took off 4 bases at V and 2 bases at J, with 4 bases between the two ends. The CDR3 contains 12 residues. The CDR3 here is CASSSNTDTQYF. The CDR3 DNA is TGTGCCAGCAGCTCAAACACAGATACGCAGTATTTT.

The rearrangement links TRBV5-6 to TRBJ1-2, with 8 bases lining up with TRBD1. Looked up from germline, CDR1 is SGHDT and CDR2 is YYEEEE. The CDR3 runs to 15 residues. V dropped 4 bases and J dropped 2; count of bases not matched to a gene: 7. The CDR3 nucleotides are TGTGCCAGCAGCGTCGGGACAGGCGGAAACTATGGCTACACCTTC. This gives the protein CASSVGTGGNYGYTF.

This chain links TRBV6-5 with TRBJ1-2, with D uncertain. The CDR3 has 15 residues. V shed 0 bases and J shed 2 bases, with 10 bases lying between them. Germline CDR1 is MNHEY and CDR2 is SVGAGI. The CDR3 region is CASSYSSTLNYGYTF. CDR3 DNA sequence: TGTGCCAGCAGTTACTCGAGCACCCTCAACTATGGCTACACCTTC.